This T cell receptor (beta chain) was documented in a study of Ad26.COV2.S vaccination and SARS-CoV-2 variants (dated by TCRdb to about 2021). A note on the overall study: Donors in the vaccine arm were drawn from COV1001, a phase I-IIa trial of Ad26.COV2.S in healthy adults that was multicentre, randomized, double-blind and placebo-controlled. Trial participants were randomized into five groups of five: low-dose or high-dose Ad26.COV2.S given once or twice, or placebo on both occasions. TCRbeta repertoire sequencing served as the tool for gauging how specific and how broad the SARS-CoV-2-reactive T cell receptors were following Ad26.COV2.S vaccination. The TCR-sequenced set comprised about 30 samples: about 19 Ad26.COV2.S vaccine recipients, 5 placebo recipients and 8 SARS-CoV-2 convalescent individuals. Investigators did not know the trial group allocation while performing experiments and assessing outcomes. Dosing of Ad26.COV2.S was intramuscular, at either 5x10^10 or 1x10^11 viral particles, delivered as one shot or as two shots spaced 56 days apart. General conclusions and limits of the study: The authors noted that total T cell responses may have been underestimated by the TCR breadth and depth analyses. Higher spike-specific TCR breadth was observed in Ad26.COV2.S recipients than in placebo recipients (P = 0.0014). Vaccine and placebo recipients had similar non-spike TCR breadth, a finding consistent with the vaccine containing only spike. Comparing responses between vaccine doses or regimens was not something the study was powered to do. After vaccination, substantial breadth of spike-specific CD8+ and CD4+ T cell responses was reported.

Trimming takes 8 bases off V and 3 bases off J; junction bases not matched to a gene: 6. Inclusive of the bounding cysteine and phenylalanine, the CDR3 is 15 residues long. The retained sequence is limited to the CDR3, 45 bases, with the frame set at the first base. Based on the germline V gene, the CDR1 and CDR2 sequences are MNHEY and SVGAGI. The immunoSEQ Assay was the method used to sequence TCRbeta CDR3 regions. After extraction, genomic DNA underwent amplification by bias-controlled multiplex PCR, followed by high-throughput sequencing. From the authors' description of their analysis: Collapsing and filtering of sequences were performed to quantify the absolute abundance of each unique TCRbeta CDR3 region. Usable DNA was measured by amplifying reference genes present in all nucleated cells, and TCRbeta template counts were normalized to that usable DNA to estimate T cell fraction. Repertoire TCRs were annotated as SARS-CoV-2-specific when V gene, CDR3 amino acid sequence and J gene were exactly matched to a known reactive TCR set. The reference SARS-CoV-2 TCR set was obtained from MIRA and was filtered for enrichment in COVID-19-positive ImmuneCODE repertoires, whereby public or cross-reactive TCRs were removed. Drawing on the MIRA antigens, annotated TCRs were analysed further at the level of specific ORF or position within ORF. Breadth was defined as annotated unique rearrangements over total unique productive rearrangements; depth was the summed frequency of those rearrangements. Two-sided Wilcoxon rank-sum tests were applied when comparing TCR breadth between groups. TCRdb retrieved this table from immuneACCESS and kept in-frame rearrangements only. Not all clones are present; in checked studies, unresolved V genes account for under half, and no reason is known for the remainder. The V and J calls and clone size are taken from that table; D and trimming were inferred from the DNA. The table for this sample lists 350,000 to 500,000 clones; 75% to 95% of them were counted only once. The leading ten clones occupy less than 15% of the sample.

Interpreted using the paper, the treatment or condition label stands for: roughly 18 received Ad26.COV2.S at low or high dose, single or two shots; about 5 received placebo; per-sample allocation not given. For vaccine and placebo recipients, repertoires were sequenced using samples collected on day 63 after the first injection. In Cohort 1b, roughly 25 adults aged 18-55 years were enrolled at a single site in Boston, USA, between 29 July and 7 August 2020. Ad26.COV2.S consisted of a replication-incompetent adenovirus type 26 vector by which a prefusion-stabilized SARS-CoV-2 spike protein from the original Wuhan strain was expressed. In its sample, this clone was seen once. There is no known antigen for this receptor. Per-base qualities were not stored, and no clone one base away is much larger.

The rearranged segments are TRBV6-5 and TRBJ2-7, and 14 bases in between align with TRBD2. This TCR derives from a person aged 18-60 years who received the Ad26.COV2.S COVID-19 vaccine or a placebo. The material was peripheral blood, obtained in a trial of Ad26.COV2.S vaccine versus placebo. The nucleotide sequence reads as follows: TGTGCCAGCGGACTAGCGGGAGGAACGGGCTACGAGCAGTACTTC. This is translated as CASGLAGGTGYEQYF.